This T cell receptor beta chain is from a study of blood T cell repertoires in COVID-19. Overall study: PBMCs, B-cell-depleted T cells, or T cells provided the cDNA or gDNA that made up the material.

Participants were aged roughly 18 to 95 years, lived in 20 to 30 US areas, and enrolled virtually. The study assigned cohorts using participant-reported clinical history. Before being deemed recovered, Cohort 3 donors had two negative PCRs, clearance, or symptom resolution. TCRdb's copy holds only in-frame clones and misses some; the assay was immunoSEQ multiplex PCR. The table records about 220,000 clones, approximately 84% of them present only once. This CDR3 has 19 residues. Germline CDR1 and CDR2: KGHSH and LQKENI. The V segment lost 3 bases and the J segment 0 bases; nucleotides outside the gene matches: 14.

The sequenced sample consisted of PBMCs or T cells enriched from blood (not recorded which). The J gene is TRBJ2-7, the V gene TRBV18; 10 bases are shared with TRBD2. This receptor was identified in a man aged 35-49 years who had recovered from COVID-19. CDR3 nucleotide sequence: TGTGCCAGCTCACCCGTCGGTAGCGGGGGGCCCACGGGCTCCTACGAGCAGTACTTC. The encoded protein is CASSPVGSGGPTGSYEQYF.